The rows below give T cell receptor beta chains drawn from one sample of a study of cytomegalovirus exposure and HLA in healthy donors. Data came from immunoSEQ multiplex PCR; TCRdb stores just in-frame clones and leaves some out. The sample gives around 99,000 clones, over 80% of which show up once; 2.7% is in the top ten. Sequenced: PBMCs. The receptor set was obtained from a man between 25 and 39 years old in good health and CMV-seropositive. The CDR3 runs from the conserved cysteine through the conserved F or W. A D gene is named only where the DNA matches it firmly. Part of the rows lack a size; the others show once, few, many or a class for expanded clones.

D: TRBD2; V: TRBV7-9; size: NA; J: TRBJ2-3; CDR3: CASSLSLAGGPTDTQYF; DNA: TGTGCCAGCAGCTTATCCCTAGCGGGGGGGCCGACAGATACGCAGTATTTT
D: TRBD1; V: TRBV7-9; size: NA; J: TRBJ1-2; CDR3: CASSLEGQGAGGYTF; DNA: TGTGCCAGCAGCTTAGAAGGACAGGGGGCTGGAGGCTACACCTTC
D: TRBD1; V: TRBV10-3; size: once; J: TRBJ1-6; CDR3: CAISFRDSGYNSPLHF; DNA: TGTGCCATCAGTTTCCGGGACAGTGGCTATAATTCACCCCTCCACTTT
D: TRBD1; V: TRBV7-9; size: few; J: TRBJ2-7; CDR3: CASSPGQGIVYEQYF; DNA: TGTGCCAGCAGCCCCGGACAGGGAATTGTCTACGAGCAGTACTTC
D: NA; V: TRBV2; size: NA; J: TRBJ1-2; CDR3: CASRTDSEVGYTF; DNA: TGTGCCAGCCGAACTGACAGCGAGGTTGGCTACACCTTC
D: NA; V: TRBV18; size: NA; J: TRBJ2-1; CDR3: CASSPGTFWEYEQFF; DNA: TGTGCCAGCTCACCGGGGACTTTTTGGGAATATGAGCAGTTCTTC
D: NA; V: TRBV7-9; size: once; J: TRBJ2-7; CDR3: CASSQTAGHEQYF; DNA: TGTGCCAGCAGCCAAACGGCAGGGCACGAGCAGTACTTC
D: NA; V: TRBV4-1; size: few; J: TRBJ1-3; CDR3: CASSQQQGRHGNTIYF; DNA: TGCGCCAGCAGCCAACAGCAGGGGAGACATGGAAACACCATATATTTT
D: TRBD1; V: TRBV10-1; size: NA; J: TRBJ2-3; CDR3: CASSPGQGGKDTQYF; DNA: TGCGCCAGCAGCCCGGGACAGGGAGGGAAAGATACGCAGTATTTT
D: NA; V: TRBV2; size: NA; J: TRBJ1-5; CDR3: CASILEQPTGPQHF; DNA: TGTGCCAGCATCCTTGAGCAGCCCACGGGGCCCCAGCATTTT
D: NA; V: TRBV6-1; size: NA; J: TRBJ2-7; CDR3: CASSVPDTPEQYF; DNA: TGTGCCAGCAGTGTCCCGGACACTCCAGAGCAGTACTTC
D: TRBD1; V: TRBV9; size: NA; J: TRBJ2-5; CDR3: CASSAQLSRGQETQYF; DNA: TGTGCCAGCAGCGCCCAGCTGAGCAGGGGGCAAGAGACCCAGTACTTC
D: NA; V: TRBV2; size: NA; J: TRBJ1-1; CDR3: CASDSGGTEAFF; DNA: TGTGCCAGCGACAGCGGAGGGACTGAAGCTTTCTTT
D: TRBD2; V: TRBV5-4; size: NA; J: TRBJ2-7; CDR3: CASGLDSGGSYSEQYF; DNA: TGTGCCAGCGGCTTGGATAGCGGGGGGTCCTACTCCGAGCAGTACTTC
D: TRBD2; V: TRBV6-1; size: once; J: TRBJ2-1; CDR3: CASSGTGLVNNEQFF; DNA: TGTGCCAGCAGTGGGACGGGACTAGTAAACAATGAGCAGTTCTTC
D: NA; V: TRBV2; size: NA; J: TRBJ1-5; CDR3: CASSERAGGNQPQHF; DNA: TGTGCCAGCAGCGAACGAGCGGGAGGCAATCAGCCCCAGCATTTT
D: NA; V: TRBV29-1; size: NA; J: TRBJ2-3; CDR3: CSVERSKDTQYF; DNA: TGCAGCGTTGAACGTAGTAAGGATACGCAGTATTTT
D: TRBD1; V: TRBV30; size: NA; J: TRBJ1-1; CDR3: CAWSVGTGVAFF; DNA: TGTGCCTGGAGTGTAGGGACAGGAGTGGCTTTCTTT
D: NA; V: TRBV6-1; size: NA; J: TRBJ2-3; CDR3: CASSRGLDTDTQYF; DNA: TGTGCCAGCAGTCGGGGACTTGACACAGATACGCAGTATTTT
D: TRBD2; V: TRBV6-1; size: NA; J: TRBJ2-5; CDR3: CASSSTTSGGGDQYF; DNA: TGTGCCAGCAGTTCTACGACTAGCGGGGGGGGCGACCAGTACTTC
D: TRBD1; V: TRBV6-1; size: NA; J: TRBJ1-5; CDR3: CASRGQVNQPQHF; DNA: TGTGCCAGCAGAGGACAGGTCAATCAGCCCCAGCATTTT
D: NA; V: TRBV18; size: NA; J: TRBJ1-3; CDR3: CASSPRTLSSGNTIYF; DNA: TGTGCCAGCTCACCCCGGACATTGAGCTCTGGAAACACCATATATTTT
D: TRBD1; V: TRBV10-3; size: NA; J: TRBJ1-5; CDR3: CATSDRVNTPVSNQPQHF; DNA: TGTGCCACCTCAGACAGGGTAAACACCCCCGTTAGCAATCAGCCCCAGCATTTT
D: NA; V: TRBV7-9; size: NA; J: TRBJ2-5; CDR3: CASSLAGGQETQYF; DNA: TGTGCCAGCAGCTTAGCAGGGGGACAAGAGACCCAGTACTTC
D: NA; V: TRBV19; size: once; J: TRBJ1-4; CDR3: CASRGPPGEKLFF; DNA: TGTGCCAGTAGGGGGCCCCCGGGCGAAAAACTGTTTTTT
D: NA; V: TRBV7-9; size: NA; J: TRBJ1-2; CDR3: CASSYAGRGGGYTF; DNA: TGTGCCAGCAGCTACGCCGGCAGGGGCGGAGGCTACACCTTC
D: NA; V: TRBV7-6; size: once; J: TRBJ2-2; CDR3: CASSRGNGLNTGELFF; DNA: TGTGCCAGCAGCCGGGGTAACGGACTGAACACCGGGGAGCTGTTTTTT
D: NA; V: TRBV19; size: few; J: TRBJ2-3; CDR3: CASSIDHSGGNTQYF; DNA: TGTGCCAGTAGTATAGATCATTCAGGAGGTAATACGCAGTATTTT
D: TRBD1; V: TRBV7-6; size: NA; J: TRBJ2-1; CDR3: CASSQATGLGEQFF; DNA: TGTGCCAGCAGCCAAGCGACAGGGTTAGGCGAGCAGTTCTTC
D: TRBD1; V: TRBV6-5; size: NA; J: TRBJ1-1; CDR3: CASSRGQYTEAFF; DNA: TGTGCCAGCAGCCGGGGACAGTACACTGAAGCTTTCTTT
D: TRBD2; V: TRBV10-2; size: NA; J: TRBJ2-4; CDR3: CASRGVAGPPPAKNIQYF; DNA: TGCGCCAGCAGAGGTGTAGCGGGGCCCCCGCCGGCCAAAAACATTCAGTACTTC
D: TRBD1; V: TRBV5-1; size: once; J: TRBJ2-1; CDR3: CASSSGTGADNEQFF; DNA: TGCGCCAGCAGCTCTGGGACAGGGGCGGACAATGAGCAGTTCTTC
D: TRBD1; V: TRBV5-4; size: NA; J: TRBJ2-7; CDR3: CASSSGTGAAEQYF; DNA: TGTGCCAGCAGCTCCGGGACAGGGGCCGCCGAGCAGTACTTC
D: TRBD2; V: TRBV7-9; size: NA; J: TRBJ2-3; CDR3: CASSALAGGTTDTQYF; DNA: TGTGCCAGCAGCGCACTAGCGGGGGGGACCACAGATACGCAGTATTTT
D: TRBD1; V: TRBV23-1; size: NA; J: TRBJ1-1; CDR3: CASNKRQGTNTEAFF; DNA: TGCGCCAGCAATAAGCGACAGGGGACGAACACTGAAGCTTTCTTT
D: NA; V: TRBV15; size: NA; J: TRBJ1-5; CDR3: CATSENHNRRSQHF; DNA: TGTGCCACCAGCGAAAACCATAATCGCAGGTCCCAGCATTTT
D: NA; V: TRBV5-8; size: NA; J: TRBJ1-6; CDR3: CASSQMTVSLSPLHF; DNA: TGTGCCAGCAGCCAGATGACAGTGTCGCTCTCACCCCTCCACTTT
D: NA; V: TRBV11-2; size: few; J: TRBJ2-1; CDR3: CASSLSGSYNEQFF; DNA: TGTGCCAGCAGCCTTAGCGGCTCCTACAATGAGCAGTTCTTC
D: NA; V: TRBV21-1; size: NA; J: TRBJ1-6; CDR3: CASSKEAGQGVSPLHF; DNA: TGTGCCAGCAGCAAAGAAGCCGGACAGGGCGTTTCACCCCTCCACTTT
D: NA; V: TRBV5-1; size: NA; J: TRBJ2-6; CDR3: CASSLAGAGANVLTF; DNA: TGCGCCAGCAGCTTGGCAGGGGCTGGGGCCAACGTCCTGACTTTC
D: TRBD2; V: TRBV5-1; size: once; J: TRBJ2-5; CDR3: CASSLGLAQTQYF; DNA: TGCGCCAGCAGCCTCGGACTAGCCCAGACCCAGTACTTC
D: NA; V: TRBV7-9; size: few; J: TRBJ2-7; CDR3: CASSPVARGAYEQYF; DNA: TGTGCCAGCAGCCCCGTGGCCAGGGGGGCCTACGAGCAGTACTTC
D: NA; V: TRBV19; size: once; J: TRBJ1-6; CDR3: CASSEALNSPLHF; DNA: TGTGCCAGTAGTGAAGCCCTGAATTCACCCCTCCACTTT
D: NA; V: TRBV5-1; size: NA; J: TRBJ1-1; CDR3: CASSLVGTEAFF; DNA: TGCGCCAGCAGCTTGGTCGGCACTGAAGCTTTCTTT
D: NA; V: TRBV7-8; size: once; J: TRBJ2-2; CDR3: CASSLRMGRNTRELFF; DNA: TGTGCCAGCAGCTTAAGGATGGGCAGGAACACCAGGGAGCTGTTTTTT
D: NA; V: TRBV10-3; size: NA; J: TRBJ1-2; CDR3: CAISDMNYGYTF; DNA: TGTGCCATCAGTGATATGAACTATGGCTACACCTTC